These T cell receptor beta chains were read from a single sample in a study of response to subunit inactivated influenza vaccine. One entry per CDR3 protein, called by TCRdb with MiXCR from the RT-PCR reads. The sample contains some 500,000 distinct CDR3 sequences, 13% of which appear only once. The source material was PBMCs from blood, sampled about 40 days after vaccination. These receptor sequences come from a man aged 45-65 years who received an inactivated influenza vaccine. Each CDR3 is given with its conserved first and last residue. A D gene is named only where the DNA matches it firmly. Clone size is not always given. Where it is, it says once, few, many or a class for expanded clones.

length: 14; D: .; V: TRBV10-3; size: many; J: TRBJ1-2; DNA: TGTGCCATCAGTGACCGAGGACGGGACTATGGCTACACCTTC; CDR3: CAISDRGRDYGYTF
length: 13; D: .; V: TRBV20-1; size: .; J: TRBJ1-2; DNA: TGCAGTGCTAGTGATGGGGACTACTATGGCTACACCTTC; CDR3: CSASDGDYYGYTF
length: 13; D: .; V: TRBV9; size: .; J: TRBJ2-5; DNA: TGTGCCAGCAGCGCTCCCCTCGGTGGGACCCAGTACTTC; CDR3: CASSAPLGGTQYF
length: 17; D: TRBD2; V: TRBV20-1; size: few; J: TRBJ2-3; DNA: TGCAGTGCTAGGGCAGGACTAGCGGGCCCTAGCACAGATACGCAGTATTTT; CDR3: CSARAGLAGPSTDTQYF
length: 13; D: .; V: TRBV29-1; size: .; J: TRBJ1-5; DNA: TGCAGCGTTGGTCCGAGCTCGGGTCAGCCCCAGCATTTT; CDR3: CSVGPSSGQPQHF
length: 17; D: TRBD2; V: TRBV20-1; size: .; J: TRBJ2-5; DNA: TGCAGTGCTAGAGATCAGAGGGCGGGAGGGATTCAAGAGACCCAGTACTTC; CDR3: CSARDQRAGGIQETQYF
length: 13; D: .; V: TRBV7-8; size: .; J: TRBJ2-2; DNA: TGTGCCAGCAGCTTAAGAAAGCCCGGGGAGCTGTTTTTT; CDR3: CASSLRKPGELFF
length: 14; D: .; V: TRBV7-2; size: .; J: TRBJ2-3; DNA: TGTGCCAGCAGCCTCGGGGCCGTTTCAGATACGCAGTATTTT; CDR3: CASSLGAVSDTQYF
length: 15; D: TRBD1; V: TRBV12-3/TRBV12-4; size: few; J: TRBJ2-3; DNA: TGTGCCAGCAGTTATCGACAGGGGGATACAGATACGCAGTATTTT; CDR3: CASSYRQGDTDTQYF
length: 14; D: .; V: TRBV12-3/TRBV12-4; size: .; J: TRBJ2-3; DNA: TGTGCCAGTGGGGTTTGGGCGACGGCAGATACGCAGTATTTT; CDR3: CASGVWATADTQYF
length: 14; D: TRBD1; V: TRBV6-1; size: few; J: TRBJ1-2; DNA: TGTGCCAGCAGAGAAGGGGGCGCAAACTATGGCTACACCTTC; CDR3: CASREGGANYGYTF
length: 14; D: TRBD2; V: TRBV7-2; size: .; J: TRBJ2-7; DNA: TGTGCCAGCAGCTTAGTGTCACTAGCGGGCGAGCAGTACTTC; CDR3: CASSLVSLAGEQYF
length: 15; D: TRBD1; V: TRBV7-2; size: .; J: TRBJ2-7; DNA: TGTGCCAGCAGCGGGAGGACAGGGGGCATCGACGAGCAGTACTTC; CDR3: CASSGRTGGIDEQYF
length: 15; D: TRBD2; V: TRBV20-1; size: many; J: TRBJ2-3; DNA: TGCAGTGCTAGCGCGACTAGCGGGAGTAGAGATACGCAGTATTTT; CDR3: CSASATSGSRDTQYF
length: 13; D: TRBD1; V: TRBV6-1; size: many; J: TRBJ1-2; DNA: TGTGCCAGCAGCAGGGGGCTCGGCTATGGCTACACCTTC; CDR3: CASSRGLGYGYTF
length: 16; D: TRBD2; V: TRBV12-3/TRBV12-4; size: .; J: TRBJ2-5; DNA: TGTGCCAGCAGTTTACTCTCAGCGGGGGTCGGGGAGACCCAGTACTTC; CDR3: CASSLLSAGVGETQYF
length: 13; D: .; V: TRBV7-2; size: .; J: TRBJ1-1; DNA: TGTGCCAGCAGCCCCCGGGGCGGACATGAAGCTTTCTTT; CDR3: CASSPRGGHEAFF
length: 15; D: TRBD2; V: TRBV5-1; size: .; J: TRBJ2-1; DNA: TGCGCCAGTAGCTTGGGTAGCGGGGAACAGGACGAGCAGTTCTTC; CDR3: CASSLGSGEQDEQFF
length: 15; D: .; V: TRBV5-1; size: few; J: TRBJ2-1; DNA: TGCGCCAGCAGCGGGAACAGGGCTGTGTGGAATGAGCAGTTCTTC; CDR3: CASSGNRAVWNEQFF
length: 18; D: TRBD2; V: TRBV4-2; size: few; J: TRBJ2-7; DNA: TGTGCCAGCAGCCAGAACGGTCGGGCAGGGACTAGCGCGAACGAGCAGTACTTC; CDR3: CASSQNGRAGTSANEQYF
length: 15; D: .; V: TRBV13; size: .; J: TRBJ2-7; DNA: TGTGCCAGCAGCTCCTCAGGGACGGGAACCTACGAGCAGTACTTC; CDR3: CASSSSGTGTYEQYF
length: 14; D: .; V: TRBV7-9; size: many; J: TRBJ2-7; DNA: TGTGCCAGCAGCTCAAGACCAACGGGTTACGAGCAGTACTTC; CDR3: CASSSRPTGYEQYF
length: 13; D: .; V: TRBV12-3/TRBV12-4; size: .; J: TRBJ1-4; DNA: TGTGCCAGCCAGAAGGGGTATTATGAAAAACTGTTTTTT; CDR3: CASQKGYYEKLFF
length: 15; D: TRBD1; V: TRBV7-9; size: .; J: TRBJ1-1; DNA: TGTGCCAGCAGCTTAGGATTACAGGGGGCCACTGAAGCTTTCTTT; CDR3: CASSLGLQGATEAFF
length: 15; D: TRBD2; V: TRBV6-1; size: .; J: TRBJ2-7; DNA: TGTGCCAGCAACCCCGTAGCGGGTTCTCCCTACGAGCAGTACTTC; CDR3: CASNPVAGSPYEQYF
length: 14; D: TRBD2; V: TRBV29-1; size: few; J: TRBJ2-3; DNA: TGCAGCGTTCCTAGCGGGGGGGTATCTGATACGCAGTATTTT; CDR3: CSVPSGGVSDTQYF
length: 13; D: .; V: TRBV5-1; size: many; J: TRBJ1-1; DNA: TGCGCCAGCAGCTTACAATCGAACACTGAAGCTTTCTTT; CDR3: CASSLQSNTEAFF
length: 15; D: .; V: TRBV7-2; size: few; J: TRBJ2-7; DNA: TGTGCCAGCAGCATAGGATGGAGCAGCTCTTACGAGCAGTACTTC; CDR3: CASSIGWSSSYEQYF
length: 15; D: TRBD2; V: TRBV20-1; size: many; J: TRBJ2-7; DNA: TGCAGTGCTAGAGTTGCGGGGGGGGGCTCCTACGAGCAGTACTTC; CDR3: CSARVAGGGSYEQYF
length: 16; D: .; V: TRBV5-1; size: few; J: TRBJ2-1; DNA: TGCGCCAGCAGCGGAAGACAGGTTTTCTCCTACAATGAGCAGTTCTTC; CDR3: CASSGRQVFSYNEQFF
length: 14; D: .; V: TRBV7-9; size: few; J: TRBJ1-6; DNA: TGTGCCAGCAGCTTAGAACAGTATAATTCACCCCTCCACTTT; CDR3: CASSLEQYNSPLHF
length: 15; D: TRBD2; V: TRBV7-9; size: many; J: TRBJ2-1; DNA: TGTGCCAGCAGCGCCGGGACTAGCGACTACAATGAGCAGTTCTTC; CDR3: CASSAGTSDYNEQFF
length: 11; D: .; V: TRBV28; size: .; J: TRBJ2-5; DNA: TGTGCCAGCAGACAGAAAGAGACCCAGTACTTC; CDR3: CASRQKETQYF
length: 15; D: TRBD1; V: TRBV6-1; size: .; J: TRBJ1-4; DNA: TGTGCCAGCAGGACAGGAGGACAGGGGAATGAAAAACTGTTTTTT; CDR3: CASRTGGQGNEKLFF
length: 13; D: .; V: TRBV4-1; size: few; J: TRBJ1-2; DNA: TGCGCCAGCAGCCAAGATTACAAGTATGGCTACACCTTC; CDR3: CASSQDYKYGYTF
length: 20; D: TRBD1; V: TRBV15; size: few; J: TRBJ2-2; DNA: TGTGCCACCAGCAGATGGCCCACAGGGGGCCGGATCGCGAACACCGGGGAGCTGTTTTTT; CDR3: CATSRWPTGGRIANTGELFF
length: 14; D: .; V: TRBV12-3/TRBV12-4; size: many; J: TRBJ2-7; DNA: TGTGCCAGCAGAACCGGGACCCAGCCCTACGAGCAGTACTTC; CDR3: CASRTGTQPYEQYF
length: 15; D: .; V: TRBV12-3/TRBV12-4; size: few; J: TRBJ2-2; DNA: TGTGCCAGCACCCCCGGGAGCGTTCTCAGCGGGGAGCTGTTTTTT; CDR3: CASTPGSVLSGELFF
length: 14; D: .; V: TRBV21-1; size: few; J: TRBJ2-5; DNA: TGTGCCAGCAGCAAAATCGCGCCGTTAGAGACCCAGTACTTC; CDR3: CASSKIAPLETQYF
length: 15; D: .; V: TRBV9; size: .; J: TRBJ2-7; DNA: TGTGCCAGCAGCGAAGGCCCAGGAGGGTGGTACGAGCAGTACTTC; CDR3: CASSEGPGGWYEQYF
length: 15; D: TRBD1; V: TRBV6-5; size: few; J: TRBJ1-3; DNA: TGTGCCAGCAGTAACCTCAGGGGGCAAAGAAACACCATATATTTT; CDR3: CASSNLRGQRNTIYF
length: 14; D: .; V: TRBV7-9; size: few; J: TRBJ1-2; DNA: TGTGCCAGCAGCTTAGCGAGGATGGGGGATGGCTACACCTTC; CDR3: CASSLARMGDGYTF
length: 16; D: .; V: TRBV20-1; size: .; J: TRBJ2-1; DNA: TGCAGTGCTCCCACCAGCTTGGGGGGGGCCGGTAATGAGCAGTTCTTC; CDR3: CSAPTSLGGAGNEQFF
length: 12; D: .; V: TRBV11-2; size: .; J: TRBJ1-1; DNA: TGTGCCAGCAGCTTATCCCTGACTGAAGCTTTCTTT; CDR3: CASSLSLTEAFF
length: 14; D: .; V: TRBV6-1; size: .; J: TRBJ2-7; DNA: TGTGCCAGCAGTACAACACAGGTTTCCTACGAGCAGTACTTC; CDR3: CASSTTQVSYEQYF
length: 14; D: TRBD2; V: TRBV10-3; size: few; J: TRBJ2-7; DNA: TGTGCCATCAGTGATGGGACTAGCACCTACGAGCAGTACTTC; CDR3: CAISDGTSTYEQYF